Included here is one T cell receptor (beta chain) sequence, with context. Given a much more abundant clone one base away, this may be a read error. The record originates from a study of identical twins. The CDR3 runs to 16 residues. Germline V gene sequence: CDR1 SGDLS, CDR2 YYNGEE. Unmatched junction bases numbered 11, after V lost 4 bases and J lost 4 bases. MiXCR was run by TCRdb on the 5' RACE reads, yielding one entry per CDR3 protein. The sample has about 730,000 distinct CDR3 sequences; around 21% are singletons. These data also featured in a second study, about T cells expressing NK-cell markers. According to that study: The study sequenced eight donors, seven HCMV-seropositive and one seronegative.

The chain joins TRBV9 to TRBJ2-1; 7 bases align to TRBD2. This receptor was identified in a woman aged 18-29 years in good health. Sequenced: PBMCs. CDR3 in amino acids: CASSQGAGEGYNEQFF. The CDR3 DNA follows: TGTGCCAGCAGCCAAGGGGCGGGAGAGGGGTACAATGAGCAGTTCTTC.